The 26 T cell receptor beta chains in this list originate from one sample, sequenced in a study of T cells in tuberculosis. Assay used: immunoSEQ multiplex PCR; TCRdb lists only in-frame clones, some missing. The sample shows 61,000 or so clones, around 86% of them seen only once. Thawed, overnight-rested PBMC were stained with GMM-loaded CD1B tetramer, viability dye and anti-CD3, then sorted. CD1B tetramers were loaded with Rhodococcus equi-derived C32 glucose monomycolate. The material sequenced was CD1b-GMM tetramer-negative cells sorted from PBMCs. These receptors came from an adult woman with latent tuberculosis.

The V call is TRBV28, the J call TRBJ2-7, with TRBD1 as a possible D gene (5 bases). With 6 bases removed from V and 3 bases from J, the gap between germline ends came to 15 bases. The CDR3 contains 14 residues. Germline CDR1 and CDR2: MDHEN and SYDVKM. The chain's CDR3 is CASSPTTVYYEQYF. DNA of the CDR3: TGTGCCAGCAGCCCAACGACAGTTTACTACGAGCAGTACTTC.

The rearrangement links TRBV5-4 to TRBJ2-1; 9 bases match TRBD2. Germline V gene lookup returns CDR1 SGHNT and CDR2 YYREEE (reference sequence). With 0 bases clipped from V and 4 bases from J, the junction kept 2 bases outside the gene matches. CDR3 length: 15 residues. This CDR3 is CASSLVAGAYNEQFF. CDR3 nucleotide sequence: TGTGCCAGCAGCTTGGTAGCGGGAGCTTACAATGAGCAGTTCTTC.

The rearrangement joins TRBV5-6 to TRBJ2-7; weak D call: TRBD1 (6 bases). CDR1 and CDR2 (germline): SGHDT, YYEEEE. The CDR3 covers 14 residues. The ends were cut back, 1 base at V and 0 bases at J, with 8 bases in the middle. CDR3 loop: CASSLTGSSYEQYF. In DNA form, the CDR3 reads TGTGCCAGCAGCTTGACAGGGAGCTCCTACGAGCAGTACTTC.

The CDR3 loop is CASSPRAGNTEAFF. The DNA for the CDR3 is TGTGCCAGCAGCCCGAGGGCGGGGAACACTGAAGCTTTCTTT. The chain recombines TRBV7-2 with TRBJ1-1, with D hard to call. There are 14 residues in the CDR3. Germline V lookup: CDR1 SGHTA, CDR2 FQGNSA. V lost 5 bases to trimming and J lost 1 base, with 11 bases between them.

This clone showed up just once. The gene calls are TRBV4-2 and TRBJ1-3, with 12 positions matching TRBD1. V gave up 3 bases and J gave up 2 bases; unmatched junction bases: 8. From germline, CDR1 is LGHNA and CDR2 YNFKEQ. The CDR3 covers 18 residues. The CDR3 nucleotides are TGTGCCAGCAGCCAGGGGGTGGGGACAGGGGGCACTGGAAACACCATATATTTT. It codes for CASSQGVGTGGTGNTIYF.

This clone has more than one count but fewer than ten. The rearrangement joins TRBV6-1 to TRBJ1-3; D perhaps matches TRBD1 (6 bases). The CDR3 extends over 14 amino acids. Germline-derived CDR1 and CDR2 are MNHNS and SASEGT. V shed 7 bases and J shed 0 bases, with 10 bases lying between them. Written as DNA, the CDR3 is TGTGCCAGCAAAAGGGGGACCTCTGGAAACACCATATATTTT. Translating gives CASKRGTSGNTIYF.

V and J are TRBV29-1 and TRBJ2-5; possible D gene TRBD2, 7 bases. The CDR3 is made up of 14 amino acids. Germline CDR1 is SQVTM and CDR2 is ANQGSEA. Trimming left V 5 bases short and J 2 bases short, with 15 bases between. The CDR3 loop is CSVRRGGGQETQYF. The CDR3 DNA is TGCAGCGTTCGGAGAGGGGGAGGGCAAGAGACCCAGTACTTC. Full variable domain (rest looked up from reference TRBV29-1 and TRBJ2-5): SAVISQKPSRDICQRGTSLTIQCQVDSQVTMMFWYRQQPGQSLTLIATANQGSEATYESGFVIDKFPISRPNLTFSTLTVSNMSPEDSSIYLCSVRRGGGQETQYFGPGTRLLVL.

The gene calls are TRBV4-2 and TRBJ2-5; 7 nucleotides line up with TRBD2. The V gene's germline CDR1 is LGHNA and CDR2 YNFKEQ. V trimming: 2 bases; J trimming: 2 bases; junction bases outside the gene matches: 14. The CDR3 covers 18 residues. Here the CDR3 reads CASSQRGTGGIRQETQYF. The CDR3 DNA sequence: TGTGCCAGCAGCCAACGGGGAACGGGAGGTATCCGACAAGAGACCCAGTACTTC.

The chain uses TRBV7-9 and TRBJ1-5; D is possibly TRBD1 (6 bases). This CDR3 comprises 13 residues. Trimming took off 7 bases at V and 9 bases at J, with 16 bases between the two ends. Germline V gene data show CDR1 as SEHNR and CDR2 as FQNEAQ (reference sequence). CDR3 sequence reads: CASTSTGDGPQHF. The DNA for the CDR3 is TGTGCCAGCACCTCGACAGGAGATGGGCCCCAGCATTTT.

This clone was detected a few times. This chain connects TRBV19 to TRBJ2-7, with 7 bases fitting TRBD1. J lost 3 bases, V lost 1 base, and 9 bases had no gene match. Germline values: CDR1 LNHDA, CDR2 SQIVND (reference sequence). This CDR3 contains 16 residues. CDR3 sequence reads: CASSIGVMGQLYEQYF. DNA of the CDR3: TGTGCCAGTAGTATAGGCGTCATGGGACAGCTCTACGAGCAGTACTTC.

This clone was seen a handful of times. The chain has TRBV28 and TRBJ2-2; tentative D call: TRBD2 (5 bases). Trimming removed 3 bases from V and 6 bases from J, with 8 bases in between. Per the germline V gene, CDR1 is MDHEN and CDR2 is SYDVKM. The CDR3 contains 13 residues. This CDR3 reads CASSFGVPGELFF. DNA of the CDR3: TGTGCCAGCAGTTTCGGGGTCCCCGGGGAGCTGTTTTTT. Full variable domain (remainder filled in from reference TRBV28 and TRBJ2-2): DVKVTQSSRYLVKRTGEKVFLECVQDMDHENMFWYRQDPGLGLRLIYFSYDVKMKEKGDIPEGYSVSREKKERFSLILESASTNQTSMYLCASSFGVPGELFFGEGSRLTVL.

This clone was seen only a few times. The chain carries TRBV10-1 and TRBJ2-2; D possibly corresponds to TRBD2 (6 bases). CDR1 WNHNN and CDR2 SYGVQD come from the germline V gene (reference sequence). The ends were cut back, 6 bases at V and 5 bases at J, with 16 bases in the middle. The CDR3 extends over 15 amino acids. CDR3 amino acids: CASSGGRGDTGELFF. The CDR3 bases are TGCGCCAGCAGCGGGGGTCGAGGAGATACCGGGGAGCTGTTTTTT.

The rearrangement joins TRBV29-1 to TRBJ2-5; D possibly corresponds to TRBD2 (5 bases). Deletions cut 4 bases from V and 2 bases from J, with 14 bases between. Germline CDR1 is SQVTM and CDR2 is ANQGSEA. The CDR3 sequence is 14 residues long. CDR3 in amino acids: CSVGLRRDQETQYF. CDR3 coding DNA: TGCAGCGTTGGGCTCCGCCGGGATCAAGAGACCCAGTACTTC.

This chain links TRBV2 with TRBJ2-1; tentative D call: TRBD2 (6 bases). V was pared by 3 bases and J by 7 bases, with 19 bases between. The CDR3 has 16 amino acids. Germline lookup yields CDR1 SNHLY and CDR2 FYNNEI. CDR3 nucleotides: TGTGCCAGCAGTGATATGAATTATGCGGGACGGAATGAGCAGTTCTTC. Translating it yields CASSDMNYAGRNEQFF.

The V gene is TRBV19, the J gene TRBJ2-5, with D unclear. This CDR3 has 13 amino acids. Germline V CDR1 and CDR2: LNHDA, SQIVND (reference sequence). With 4 bases removed from V and 4 bases from J, the gap between germline ends came to 10 bases. The CDR3 loop is CASSTAAPETQYF. CDR3 coding DNA: TGTGCCAGTAGTACGGCGGCCCCAGAGACCCAGTACTTC. The whole variable domain, filled in from reference TRBV19 and TRBJ2-5, reads DGGITQSPKYLFRKEGQNVTLSCEQNLNHDAMYWYRQDPGQGLRLIYYSQIVNDFQKGDIAEGYSVSREKKESFPLTVTSAQKNPTAFYLCASSTAAPETQYFGPGTRLLVL.

V gene TRBV18 combines with J gene TRBJ1-2; D call uncertain. The germline V and J ends were trimmed by 2 bases and 8 bases, with 12 bases remaining between them. The germline V gene encodes CDR1 KGHSH and CDR2 LQKENI. CDR3 length equals 13 residues. CDR3 DNA: TGTGCCAGCTCACCAAATAAGAGGGAAGGCTACACCTTC. It codes for CASSPNKREGYTF.

The chain carries TRBV18 and TRBJ2-1, with D possibly being TRBD2 (5 bases). This CDR3 has 12 residues. V was clipped by 1 base and J by 8 bases, with 6 bases between them. Looked up from germline, CDR1 is KGHSH and CDR2 is LQKENI. The CDR3, as DNA: TGTGCCAGCTCACCACAGAGGGATGAGCAGTTCTTC. Protein: CASSPQRDEQFF.

A single count supports this clone. The genes are TRBV18 and TRBJ2-5; 7 bases are a match to TRBD1. This CDR3 has 15 residues. J lost 5 bases, V lost 1 base, and 7 bases had no gene match. CDR1 is KGHSH and CDR2 is LQKENI in the germline V gene. The CDR3 DNA sequence: TGTGCCAGCTCACCACAACAGGGGCCAGGGGAGACCCAGTACTTC. Translated: CASSPQQGPGETQYF.

The rearrangement links TRBV30 to TRBJ1-2; D remains ambiguous. V lost 3 bases, J lost 5 bases, and 16 bases lay in between. Germline loops: CDR1 GTSNPN, CDR2 SVGIG (reference sequence). The CDR3 has 14 amino acids. CDR3 in DNA: TGTGCCTGGAGCCGGGAGTCCGACTTATATGGCTACACCTTC. As protein: CAWSRESDLYGYTF. Full variable domain (remainder filled in from reference TRBV30 and TRBJ1-2): SQTIHQWPATLVQPVGSPLSLECTVEGTSNPNLYWYRQAAGRGLQLLFYSVGIGQISSEVPQNLSASRPQDRQFILSSKKLLLSDSGFYLCAWSRESDLYGYTFGSGTRLTVV.

The V gene is TRBV6-6, the J gene TRBJ2-3; 8 bases fit TRBD2. CDR1 is MNHNY, CDR2 SVGAGI, per germline (reference sequence). This CDR3 comprises 16 residues. J was trimmed by 3 bases and V by 5 bases; bases with no gene match: 10. In DNA form, the CDR3 reads TGTGCCAGCAGTACCCCCGGGGGGGTAGGAACAGATACGCAGTATTTT. Its translation: CASSTPGGVGTDTQYF.

The rearrangement joins TRBV6-6 to TRBJ2-1, with 8 bases fitting TRBD1. Germline CDR1 and CDR2: MNHNY and SVGAGI (reference sequence). With V trimmed by 4 bases and J by 10 bases, 6 bases remained unmatched. CDR3 length: 13 amino acids. This CDR3 is CASSSAGGREQFF. CDR3 coding DNA: TGTGCCAGCAGTTCCGCAGGGGGCCGGGAGCAGTTCTTC.

This chain links TRBV28 with TRBJ2-1; 8 bases are a match to TRBD2. Trimming took 2 bases from V and 7 from J; bases not matched to a gene: 10. This CDR3 has 16 amino acids. The germline V gene encodes CDR1 MDHEN and CDR2 SYDVKM. CDR3 region: CASSLESGGGWNEQFF. The CDR3 DNA is TGTGCCAGCAGTTTAGAATCGGGAGGGGGGTGGAATGAGCAGTTCTTC. Full variable domain (remainder filled in from reference TRBV28 and TRBJ2-1): DVKVTQSSRYLVKRTGEKVFLECVQDMDHENMFWYRQDPGLGLRLIYFSYDVKMKEKGDIPEGYSVSREKKERFSLILESASTNQTSMYLCASSLESGGGWNEQFFGPGTRLTVL.

This clone came up once. This chain uses TRBV7-9 with TRBJ2-2, with TRBD1 as a possible D gene (5 bases). This CDR3 region has 13 residues. V lost 8 bases, J lost 2 bases, and 9 bases lay in between. CDR1 and CDR2 from the germline V gene are SEHNR and FQNEAQ (reference sequence). The CDR3 sequence is CASQGGNTGELFF. The CDR3 region has the DNA TGTGCCAGCCAGGGTGGAAACACCGGGGAGCTGTTTTTT.

This chain connects TRBV19 to TRBJ2-7; D possibly corresponds to TRBD2 (5 bases). In germline, CDR1 is LNHDA, CDR2 SQIVND (reference sequence). This CDR3 is 13 amino acids long. V was trimmed by 7 bases and J by 7 bases, leaving 17 bases between them. The CDR3 DNA reads TGTGCCAGTACCCCCCCCGGGAAGAGGGAGCAGTACTTC. This translates into CASTPPGKREQYF. Filled out from reference TRBV19 and TRBJ2-7, the complete variable domain reads DGGITQSPKYLFRKEGQNVTLSCEQNLNHDAMYWYRQDPGQGLRLIYYSQIVNDFQKGDIAEGYSVSREKKESFPLTVTSAQKNPTAFYLCASTPPGKREQYFGPGTRLTVT.

This rearrangement joins TRBV7-2 to TRBJ1-2; 10 nucleotides line up with TRBD1. CDR1 is SGHTA and CDR2 is FQGNSA in the germline V gene. The length of the CDR3 is 14 residues. Germline trimming cut 4 bases from V and 8 bases from J; bases unmatched to any gene: 7. CDR3 bases: TGTGCCAGCAGCTCCGGGACAGGGGTGGAAGGCTACACCTTC. This sequence encodes CASSSGTGVEGYTF.

This rearrangement joins TRBV9 to TRBJ2-2, with D unclear. CDR1 and CDR2 from the germline V gene are SGDLS and YYNGEE. Trimming took off 0 bases at V and 7 bases at J, with 7 bases between the two ends. The CDR3 is 13 residues long. The CDR3 nucleotides are TGTGCCAGCAGCGTAGTGCTAGACGGGGAGCTGTTTTTT. This sequence encodes CASSVVLDGELFF.